These T cell receptor beta chains were read from a single sample in a study of human CD8 memory T cell subsets. TCRdb reprocessed the 5' RACE reads and reports one entry per CDR3 protein, with no DNA. The sample spans around 9,600 distinct CDR3 sequences; the ten largest clones claim roughly 15%. Sequencing was done on a sample of CD8+ T cells from PBMCs. The receptors were gathered from a human donor in good health. CDR3s include the opening cysteine and the closing phenylalanine or tryptophan. Each record gives: CDR3 protein, J gene, clone size, V gene. Rows give clone size only sometimes, using once, few, many, or a class for an expanded clone.

CASSLEGQGHYGYTF,TRBJ1-2,medium-sized,TRBV7-9
CAIKGSLIDIQYF,TRBJ2-4,-,TRBV10-3
CASSFGAGGNEQFF,TRBJ2-1,-,TRBV27
CASSSPGWGSYEQYF,TRBJ2-7,-,TRBV28
CASSQEQGLEAFF,TRBJ1-1,medium-sized,TRBV4-1
CASIPLEEHSYEQYF,TRBJ2-7,medium-sized,TRBV21-1
CSARVANTYEQYF,TRBJ2-7,-,TRBV20-1
CASTSTYEQYF,TRBJ2-7,-,TRBV2
CASSLYGLAENTGELFF,TRBJ2-2,-,TRBV11-2
CAISVNRGGTEAFF,TRBJ1-1,-,TRBV10-3
CASSLDPDGPGNTIYF,TRBJ1-3,-,TRBV7-6
CASSPWDRHSYGYTF,TRBJ1-2,medium-sized,TRBV7-9
CASSLAHQPQHF,TRBJ1-5,-,TRBV5-4
CASGAGLEAFF,TRBJ1-1,-,TRBV15
CASSEVGGGNYEQYF,TRBJ2-7,-,TRBV6-1
CASSYSSTSGGHGYTF,TRBJ1-2,-,TRBV6-5
CAWSVMGGSTGELFF,TRBJ2-2,-,TRBV30
CASSQASGSYEQYF,TRBJ2-7,medium-sized,TRBV4-3
CASSRDNYEQYF,TRBJ2-7,-,TRBV18
CASRTSRDSQETQYF,TRBJ2-5,-,TRBV7-8
CSARGVLAGSYGELFF,TRBJ2-2,-,TRBV20-1
CASSLAAGASAYNEQFF,TRBJ2-1,-,TRBV7-8
CASSPSESNQPQHF,TRBJ1-5,-,TRBV12-3/TRBV12-4
CSARDVLGTDTQYF,TRBJ2-3,-,TRBV20-1
CASSWDRGPYGYTF,TRBJ1-2,medium-sized,TRBV5-1
CASAVWTVNYGYTF,TRBJ1-2,-,TRBV5-1
CASSLNGETQYF,TRBJ2-5,medium-sized,TRBV7-3
CASSDRETDTQYF,TRBJ2-3,-,TRBV6-1
CASSPGQNTEAFF,TRBJ1-1,-,TRBV27
CASSRGPGGPSNQPQHF,TRBJ1-5,-,TRBV6-5
CASSREQVYNEQFF,TRBJ2-1,medium-sized,TRBV12-3/TRBV12-4
CASSRLAGGSPYEQYF,TRBJ2-7,medium-sized,TRBV2